This T cell receptor (beta chain) was retrieved from a study of T cell changes during pregnancy in multiple sclerosis. In germline, CDR1 is SNHLY, CDR2 FYNNEI. Trimming cost V 2 bases and J 2 bases; bases outside gene matches: 2. This CDR3 is built from 14 residues. Profiling relied on immunoSEQ multiplex PCR, and the TCRdb table lists in-frame clones only, not all of them. The sample lists approximately 70,000 clones; roughly 92% were seen once. This rearrangement joins TRBV2 to TRBJ2-7, with TRBD2 matching 8 bases. This TCR was recovered from a female donor in good health, enrolled as a control in a pregnancy study. Here the sequenced sample was peripheral blood, taken in the first trimester of pregnancy. In nucleotides, the CDR3 is TGTGCCAGCAGTGAACTACTAGCGGCCTACGAGCAGTACTTC. It yields the protein CASSELLAAYEQYF.